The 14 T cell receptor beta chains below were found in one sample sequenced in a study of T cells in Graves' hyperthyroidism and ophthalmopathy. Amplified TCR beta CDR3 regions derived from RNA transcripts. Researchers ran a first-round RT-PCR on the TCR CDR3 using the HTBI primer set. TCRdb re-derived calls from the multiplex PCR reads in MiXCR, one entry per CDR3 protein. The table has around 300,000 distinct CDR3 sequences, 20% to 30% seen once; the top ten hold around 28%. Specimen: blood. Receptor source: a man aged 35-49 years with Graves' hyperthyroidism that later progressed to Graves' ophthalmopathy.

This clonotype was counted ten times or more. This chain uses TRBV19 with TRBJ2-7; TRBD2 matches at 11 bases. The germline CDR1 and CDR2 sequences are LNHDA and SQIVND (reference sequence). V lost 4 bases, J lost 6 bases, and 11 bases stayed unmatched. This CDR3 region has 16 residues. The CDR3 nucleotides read TGTGCCAGTAGTACTCTCCCGGGACTAGCGGATTTCGAGCAGTACTTC. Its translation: CASSTLPGLADFEQYF.

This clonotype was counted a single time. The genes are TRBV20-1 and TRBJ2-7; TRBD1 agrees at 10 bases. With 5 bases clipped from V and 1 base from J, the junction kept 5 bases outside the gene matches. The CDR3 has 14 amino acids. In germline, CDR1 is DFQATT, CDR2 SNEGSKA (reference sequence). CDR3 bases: TGCAGTGCTCGAGGGGGACAGGGGTCCTACGAGCAGTACTTC. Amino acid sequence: CSARGGQGSYEQYF.

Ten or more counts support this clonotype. The CDR3 DNA sequence: TGCAGTGCTAGAGTGGGAGGCCCGACCGCCGGGGAGCTGTTTTTT. This sequence encodes CSARVGGPTAGELFF. The J gene is TRBJ2-2, the V gene TRBV20-1; weak D call: TRBD2 (6 bases). Deletions cut 1 base from V and 6 bases from J, with 15 bases between. Germline CDR1 DFQATT, CDR2 SNEGSKA (reference sequence). The CDR3 consists of 15 residues.

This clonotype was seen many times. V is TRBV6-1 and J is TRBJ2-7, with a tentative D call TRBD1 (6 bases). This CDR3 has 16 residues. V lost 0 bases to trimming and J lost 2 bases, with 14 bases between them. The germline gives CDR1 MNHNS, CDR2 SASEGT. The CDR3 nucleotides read TGTGCCAGCAGTGAAGCGAGGTTTGACAGGACCTACGAGCAGTACTTC. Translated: CASSEARFDRTYEQYF.

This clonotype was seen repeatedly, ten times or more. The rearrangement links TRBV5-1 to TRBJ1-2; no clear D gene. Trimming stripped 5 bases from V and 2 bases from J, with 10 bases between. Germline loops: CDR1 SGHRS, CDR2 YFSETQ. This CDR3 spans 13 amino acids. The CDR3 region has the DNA TGCGCCAGCAGGTCCCCCGGGAACTATGGCTACACCTTC. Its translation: CASRSPGNYGYTF.

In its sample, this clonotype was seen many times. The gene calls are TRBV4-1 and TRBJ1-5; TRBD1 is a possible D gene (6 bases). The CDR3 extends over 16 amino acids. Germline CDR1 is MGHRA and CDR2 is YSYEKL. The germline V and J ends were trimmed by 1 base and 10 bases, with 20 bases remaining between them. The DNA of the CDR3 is TGCGCCAGCAGCCAAGGACAGGACGCAGCCAATCTTCCCCAGCATTTT. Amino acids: CASSQGQDAANLPQHF.

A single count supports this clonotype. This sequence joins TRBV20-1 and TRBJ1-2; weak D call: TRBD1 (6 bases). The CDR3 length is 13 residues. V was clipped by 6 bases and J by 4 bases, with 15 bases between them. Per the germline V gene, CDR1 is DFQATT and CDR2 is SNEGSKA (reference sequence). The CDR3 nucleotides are TGCAGTGCACCGACCGAGGGGGGCTATGGCTACACCTTC. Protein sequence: CSAPTEGGYGYTF.

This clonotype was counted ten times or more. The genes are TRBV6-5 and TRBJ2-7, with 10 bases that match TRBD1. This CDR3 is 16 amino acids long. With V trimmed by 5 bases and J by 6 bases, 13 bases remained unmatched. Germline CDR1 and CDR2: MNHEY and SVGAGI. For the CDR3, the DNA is TGTGCCAGCAGTACACTTAGGGGGACAGGGGAAAGCGAGCAGTACTTC. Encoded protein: CASSTLRGTGESEQYF.

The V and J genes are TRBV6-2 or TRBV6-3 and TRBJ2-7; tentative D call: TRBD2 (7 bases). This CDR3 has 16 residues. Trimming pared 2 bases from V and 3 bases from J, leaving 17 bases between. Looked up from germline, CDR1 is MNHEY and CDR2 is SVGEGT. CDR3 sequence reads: CASSYTGGRGDYEQYF. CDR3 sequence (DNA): TGTGCCAGCAGTTACACGGGGGGCCGAGGGGACTACGAGCAGTACTTC.

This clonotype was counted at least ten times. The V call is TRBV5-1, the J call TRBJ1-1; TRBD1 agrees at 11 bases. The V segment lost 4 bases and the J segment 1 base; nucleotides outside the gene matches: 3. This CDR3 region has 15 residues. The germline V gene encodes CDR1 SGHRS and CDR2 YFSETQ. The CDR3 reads CASSKGQGANTEAFF. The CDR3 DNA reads TGCGCCAGCAGCAAAGGACAGGGGGCGAACACTGAAGCTTTCTTT.

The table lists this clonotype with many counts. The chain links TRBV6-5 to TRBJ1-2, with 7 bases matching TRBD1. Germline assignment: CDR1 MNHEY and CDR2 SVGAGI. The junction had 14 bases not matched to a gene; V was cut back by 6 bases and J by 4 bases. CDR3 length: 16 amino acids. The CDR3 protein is CASRGRQGGQSYGYTF. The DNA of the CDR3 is TGTGCCAGCAGGGGTCGACAGGGCGGGCAAAGCTATGGCTACACCTTC.

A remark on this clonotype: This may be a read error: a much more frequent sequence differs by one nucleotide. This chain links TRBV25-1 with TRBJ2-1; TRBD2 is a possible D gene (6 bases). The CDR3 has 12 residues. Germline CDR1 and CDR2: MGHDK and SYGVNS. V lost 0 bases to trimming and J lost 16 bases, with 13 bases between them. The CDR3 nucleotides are TGTGCCAGCAGTGAATACCGCGGGGCTCCCTTCTTC. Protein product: CASSEYRGAPFF.

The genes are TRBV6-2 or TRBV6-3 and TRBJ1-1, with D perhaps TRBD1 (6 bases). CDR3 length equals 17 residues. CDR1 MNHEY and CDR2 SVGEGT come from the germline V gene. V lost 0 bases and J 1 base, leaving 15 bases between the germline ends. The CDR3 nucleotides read TGTGCCAGCAGTTACTCTGGGGGCCGGGGGTGGAACACTGAAGCTTTCTTT. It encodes CASSYSGGRGWNTEAFF.

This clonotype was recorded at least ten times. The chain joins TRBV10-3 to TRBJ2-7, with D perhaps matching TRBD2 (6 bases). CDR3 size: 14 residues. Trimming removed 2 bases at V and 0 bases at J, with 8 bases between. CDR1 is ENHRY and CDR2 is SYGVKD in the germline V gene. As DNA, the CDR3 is TGTGCCATCAGTGAGACTAGCAGCTCCTACGAGCAGTACTTC. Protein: CAISETSSSYEQYF.